Sequencing of this T cell receptor (beta chain) was carried out in a study of blood T cell repertoires in COVID-19. Turning to the study itself: COVID-19 samples, acute and convalescent, were from the United States, Italy and Spain. PBMCs, B-cell-depleted T cells, or T cells provided the cDNA or gDNA that made up the material.

This clone came up once. Original data processing: Amplification with reference gene primers provided the estimates of nucleated cell counts. Produced via immunoSEQ multiplex PCR; TCRdb's table is partial and in-frame only. V and J calls and clone size are as listed in that table; D and trimming were resolved from the DNA. The sample has about 130,000 clones; roughly three quarters are singletons. The specimen sequenced was peripheral blood. This TCR was recovered from a woman in her 70s with acute or convalescent COVID-19.

The CDR3 sequence: CASSPDSYNEQFF. CDR3 coding DNA: TGTGCCAGCAGCCCGGACAGCTACAATGAGCAGTTCTTC. The chain couples TRBV12-3 or TRBV12-4 to TRBJ2-1; D perhaps matches TRBD1 (6 bases). Trimming stripped 6 bases from V and 3 bases from J, with 9 bases between. CDR3 size: 13 residues.